Below, one T cell receptor beta chain is given with its context. The antigen is unknown. These data belong to a study of shared clonotypes between healthy human individuals. Negatively enriched CD4+ T cells were divided by CD45RA into naive and memory. General study points: Limitation of the genetic and exposure-history diversity represented came from the few donors.

The CDR3 has 15 residues. The ends lost 4 bases at V and 1 base at J; junction bases unmatched: 4. Germline V gene sequence: CDR1 MNHNS, CDR2 SASEGT. The repertoire was sequenced with immunoSEQ multiplex PCR; TCRdb's copy has only in-frame clones and lacks some. The sample lists 1.5 million to 1.9 million clones; 95% to 99% were seen once. This TCR was recovered from a man under 40 in good health. V gene TRBV6-1 combines with J gene TRBJ2-7; the match to TRBD2 covers 10 bases. Sequenced: naive CD4+ T cells sorted from blood. Subset indicated: CD45RA+ positively selected. The DNA of the CDR3 is TGTGCCAGCAGTGCTCTAGCGGGAGAGTCCTACGAGCAGTACTTC. It specifies CASSALAGESYEQYF.